Listed below are T cell receptor beta chains from one sample, sequenced in a study of response to subunit inactivated influenza vaccine. Via MiXCR, TCRdb re-called the RT-PCR reads, giving one row per CDR3 protein. Of about 700,000 distinct CDR3 sequences in the sample, approximately 15% were seen once. The sequencing here drew on PBMCs from blood, taken approximately 15 days before vaccination. The receptors originated from a man between 50 and 59 years old who received an inactivated influenza vaccine. The CDR3 runs from the conserved cysteine through the conserved F or W. A D gene is named only where the DNA matches it firmly. Expanded clones get a size class; other rows say once, few or many, or leave the size out.

d_gene: TRBD1; v_gene: TRBV2; abundance: few; j_gene: TRBJ2-2; CDR3aa: CASSGTGQTGELFF; CDR3nt: TGTGCCAGCAGCGGGACAGGGCAGACCGGGGAGCTGTTTTTT
d_gene: -; v_gene: TRBV10-3; abundance: few; j_gene: TRBJ2-7; CDR3aa: CATKDSNSDEQYF; CDR3nt: TGTGCCACGAAGGACAGTAATTCTGACGAGCAGTACTTC
d_gene: -; v_gene: TRBV18; abundance: few; j_gene: TRBJ2-3; CDR3aa: CASSPLRGGSSTDTQYF; CDR3nt: TGTGCCAGCTCCCCCCTCAGGGGGGGCTCTAGCACAGATACGCAGTATTTT
d_gene: -; v_gene: TRBV6-2/TRBV6-3; abundance: -; j_gene: TRBJ1-5; CDR3aa: CASSRTSKGNQPQHF; CDR3nt: TGTGCCAGCAGTCGGACATCGAAGGGCAATCAGCCCCAGCATTTT
d_gene: TRBD2; v_gene: TRBV7-2; abundance: few; j_gene: TRBJ2-1; CDR3aa: CASSSLGGEGSNEQFF; CDR3nt: TGTGCCAGCAGCTCCCTGGGAGGGGAGGGGTCTAATGAGCAGTTCTTC
d_gene: -; v_gene: TRBV7-9; abundance: few; j_gene: TRBJ1-1; CDR3aa: CASMTQGGTEAFF; CDR3nt: TGTGCCAGCATGACCCAGGGAGGAACTGAAGCTTTCTTT
d_gene: TRBD1; v_gene: TRBV5-1; abundance: many; j_gene: TRBJ2-3; CDR3aa: CASRRTPMGQSSTDTQYF; CDR3nt: TGCGCCAGCCGCCGCACACCGATGGGACAGTCTAGCACAGATACGCAGTATTTT
d_gene: -; v_gene: TRBV4-1; abundance: few; j_gene: TRBJ1-6; CDR3aa: CASSQAVPLNSPLHF; CDR3nt: TGCGCCAGCAGCCAAGCGGTGCCCCTCAATTCACCCCTCCACTTT
d_gene: TRBD1; v_gene: TRBV28; abundance: -; j_gene: TRBJ1-2; CDR3aa: CASNRGRGDGYTF; CDR3nt: TGTGCCAGCAACAGGGGGCGCGGCGATGGCTACACCTTC
d_gene: -; v_gene: TRBV5-6; abundance: -; j_gene: TRBJ2-3; CDR3aa: CASSLGHLITDTQYF; CDR3nt: TGTGCCAGCAGCTTGGGACACCTAATCACAGATACGCAGTATTTT